Sequencing of this T cell receptor beta chain was carried out in a study of Graves' ophthalmopathy and Graves' hyperthyroidism. At the level of the study: Stable hyperthyroidism was defined by absence of ophthalmopathy within 18 months of follow-up.

Germline V gives CDR1 SNHLY, CDR2 FYNNEI. V gave up 4 bases and J gave up 0 bases, with 10 bases separating them. The CDR3 sequence is 14 residues long. Amplification from RNA transcripts yielded the TCR beta CDR3 regions. HTBI primers served in a first-round RT-PCR, which a second-round multiplex PCR followed. TCRdb recomputed calls from the multiplex PCR reads with MiXCR, one row per CDR3 protein. The repertoire holds over a million distinct CDR3 sequences, with about 38% as singletons. A few counts support this clonotype. Its antigen is as yet unknown. The hyperthyroidism patients had a new diagnosis of under 2 months' duration and were aged 18 to 65. Regarding the study as a whole: Ophthalmopathy progression was predicted by the model at roughly 69% sensitivity and about 74% specificity. Blood was where most expanded thyroid clonotypes above 0.001 frequency also turned up.

The rearrangement links TRBV2 to TRBJ2-7; D gene ambiguous. Sequencing used peripheral blood or thyroid tissue (not recorded which). The TCR was taken from an adult man with Graves' hyperthyroidism. The CDR3 nucleotides read TGTGCCAGCAGTGCGGGTCCTTACTCCTACGAGCAGTACTTC. Its translation: CASSAGPYSYEQYF. Filled out from reference TRBV2 and TRBJ2-7, the complete variable domain reads EPEVTQTPSHQVTQMGQEVILRCVPISNHLYFYWYRQILGQKVEFLVSFYNNEISEKSEIFDDQFSVERPDGSNFTLKIRSTKLEDSAMYFCASSAGPYSYEQYFGPGTRLTVT.